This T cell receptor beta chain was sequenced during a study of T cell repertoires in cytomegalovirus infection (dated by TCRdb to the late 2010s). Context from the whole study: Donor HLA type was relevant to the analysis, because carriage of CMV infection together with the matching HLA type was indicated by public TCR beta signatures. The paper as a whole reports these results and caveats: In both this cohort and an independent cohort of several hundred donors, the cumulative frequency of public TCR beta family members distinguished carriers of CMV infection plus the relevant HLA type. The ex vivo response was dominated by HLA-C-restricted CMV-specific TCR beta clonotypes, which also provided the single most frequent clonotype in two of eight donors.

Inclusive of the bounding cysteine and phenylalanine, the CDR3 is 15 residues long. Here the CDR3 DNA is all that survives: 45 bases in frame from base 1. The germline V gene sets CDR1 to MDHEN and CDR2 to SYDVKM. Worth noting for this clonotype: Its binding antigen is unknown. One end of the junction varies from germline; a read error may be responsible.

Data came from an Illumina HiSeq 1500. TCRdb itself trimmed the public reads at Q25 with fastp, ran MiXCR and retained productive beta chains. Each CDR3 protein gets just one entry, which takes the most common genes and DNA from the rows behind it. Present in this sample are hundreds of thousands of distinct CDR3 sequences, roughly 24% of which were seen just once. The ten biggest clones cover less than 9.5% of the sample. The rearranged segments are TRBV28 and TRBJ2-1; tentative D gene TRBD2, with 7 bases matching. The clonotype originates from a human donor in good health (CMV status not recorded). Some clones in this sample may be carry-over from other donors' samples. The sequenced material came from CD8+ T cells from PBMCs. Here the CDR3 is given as CASSRRGGFTNERFF. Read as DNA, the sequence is TGTGCCAGCAGTAGGAGGGGGGGGTTCACCAATGAGCGGTTCTTC.